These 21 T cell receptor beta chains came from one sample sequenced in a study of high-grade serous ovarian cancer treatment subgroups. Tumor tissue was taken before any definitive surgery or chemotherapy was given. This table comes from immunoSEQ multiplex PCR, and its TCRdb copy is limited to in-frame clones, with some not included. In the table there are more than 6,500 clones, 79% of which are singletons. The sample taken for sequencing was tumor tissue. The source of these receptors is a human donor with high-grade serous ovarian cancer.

This CDR3 is CASSPGRSYEQYF. The CDR3 DNA follows: TGTGCCAGCAGCCCGGGTCGCTCCTACGAGCAGTACTTC. The chain employs TRBV7-2 and TRBJ2-7; D unclear. V was cut by 5 bases and J by 0 bases, with 8 bases left in between. The CDR3 is 13 amino acids. Germline values: CDR1 SGHTA, CDR2 FQGNSA.

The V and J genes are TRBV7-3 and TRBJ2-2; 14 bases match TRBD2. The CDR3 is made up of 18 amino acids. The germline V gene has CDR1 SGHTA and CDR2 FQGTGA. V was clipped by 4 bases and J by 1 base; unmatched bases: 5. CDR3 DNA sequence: TGTGCCAGCAGCTCGGTCGGACTAGCGGGAGGGAACACCGGGGAGCTGTTTTTT. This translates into CASSSVGLAGGNTGELFF.

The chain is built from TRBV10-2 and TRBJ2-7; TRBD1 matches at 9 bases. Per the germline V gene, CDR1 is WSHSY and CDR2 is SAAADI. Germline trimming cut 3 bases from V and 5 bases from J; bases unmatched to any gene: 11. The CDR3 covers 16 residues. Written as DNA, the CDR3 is TGCGCCAGCAGTGACCCACCCGGGACAGGGACCAACGAGCAGTACTTC. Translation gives CASSDPPGTGTNEQYF.

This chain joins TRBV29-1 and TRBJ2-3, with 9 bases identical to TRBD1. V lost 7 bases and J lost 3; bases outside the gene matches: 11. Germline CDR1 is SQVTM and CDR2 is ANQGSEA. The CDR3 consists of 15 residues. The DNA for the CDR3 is TGCAGCGCACTTACAGGACAGGGGTGGACAGATACGCAGTATTTT. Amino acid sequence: CSALTGQGWTDTQYF.

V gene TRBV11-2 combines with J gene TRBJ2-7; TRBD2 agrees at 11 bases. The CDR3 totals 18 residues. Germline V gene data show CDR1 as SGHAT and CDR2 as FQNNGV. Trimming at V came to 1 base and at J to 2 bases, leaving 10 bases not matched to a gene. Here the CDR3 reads CASSLALAGGGVAYEQYF. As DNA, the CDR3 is TGTGCCAGCAGCTTAGCATTAGCGGGAGGGGGCGTGGCCTACGAGCAGTACTTC.

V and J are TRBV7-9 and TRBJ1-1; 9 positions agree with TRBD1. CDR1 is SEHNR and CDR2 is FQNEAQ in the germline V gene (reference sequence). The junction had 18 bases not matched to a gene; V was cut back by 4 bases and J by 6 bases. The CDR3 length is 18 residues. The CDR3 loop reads CASSSRTGEFWAGAEAFF. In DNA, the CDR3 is TGTGCCAGCAGCTCCCGGACAGGGGAATTCTGGGCGGGCGCTGAAGCTTTCTTT.

CDR3 in amino acids: CASSVTSREQFF. The CDR3 nucleotides are TGTGCCAGCAGCGTCACTAGCCGGGAGCAGTTCTTC. The chain is built from TRBV2 and TRBJ2-1; weak D call: TRBD2 (6 bases). The CDR3 length is 12 residues. Trimming took off 6 bases at V and 10 bases at J, with 13 bases between the two ends. CDR1 SNHLY and CDR2 FYNNEI come from the germline V gene. The full variable domain, with the rest looked up from reference TRBV2 and TRBJ2-1, is EPEVTQTPSHQVTQMGQEVILRCVPISNHLYFYWYRQILGQKVEFLVSFYNNEISEKSEIFDDQFSVERPDGSNFTLKIRSTKLEDSAMYFCASSVTSREQFFGPGTRLTVL.

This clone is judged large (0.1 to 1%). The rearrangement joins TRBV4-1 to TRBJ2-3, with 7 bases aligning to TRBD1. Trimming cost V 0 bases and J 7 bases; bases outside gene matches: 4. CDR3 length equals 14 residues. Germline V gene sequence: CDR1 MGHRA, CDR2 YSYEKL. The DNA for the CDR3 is TGCGCCAGCAGCCAAGAAACAGGGGTTTATACGCAGTATTTT. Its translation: CASSQETGVYTQYF.

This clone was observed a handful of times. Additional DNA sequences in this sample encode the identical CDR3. The CDR3 region has the DNA TGCGCCAGCAGTGAGTCCCCAGGAAATAGCAATCAGCCCCAGCATTTT. Translating gives CASSESPGNSNQPQHF. V is TRBV10-2 and J is TRBJ1-5, with no clear D. The CDR3 is 16 residues long. V lost 0 bases to trimming and J lost 0 bases, with 9 bases between them. Germline CDR1 is WSHSY and CDR2 is SAAADI.

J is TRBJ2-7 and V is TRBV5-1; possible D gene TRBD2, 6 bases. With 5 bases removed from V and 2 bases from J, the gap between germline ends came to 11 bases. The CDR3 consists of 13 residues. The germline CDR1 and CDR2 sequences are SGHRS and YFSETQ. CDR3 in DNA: TGCGCCAGCAGACTAGCCGATACCTACGAGCAGTACTTC. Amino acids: CASRLADTYEQYF.

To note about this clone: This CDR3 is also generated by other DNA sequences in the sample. CDR3 region: CASSFRDWGSYEQYF. The DNA for the CDR3 is TGTGCCAGCAGCTTCCGGGACTGGGGTAGCTACGAGCAGTACTTC. The chain couples TRBV7-9 to TRBJ2-7, with a possible D match to TRBD2 (6 bases). Per germline, CDR1 SEHNR and CDR2 FQNEAQ (reference sequence). V lost 3 bases, J lost 3 bases, and 15 bases lay in between. The CDR3 contains 15 residues.

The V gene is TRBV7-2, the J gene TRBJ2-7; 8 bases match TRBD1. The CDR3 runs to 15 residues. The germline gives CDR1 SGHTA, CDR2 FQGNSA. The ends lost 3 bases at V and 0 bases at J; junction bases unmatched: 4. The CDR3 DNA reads TGTGCCAGCAGCTTGGTCACAGGGGGCTCCTACGAGCAGTACTTC. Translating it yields CASSLVTGGSYEQYF.

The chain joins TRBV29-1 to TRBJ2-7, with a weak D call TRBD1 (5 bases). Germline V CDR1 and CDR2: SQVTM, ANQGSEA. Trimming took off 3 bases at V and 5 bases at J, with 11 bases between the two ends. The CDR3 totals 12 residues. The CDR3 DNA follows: TGCAGCGTTGATTCAGGGTTCGACGAGCAGTACTTC. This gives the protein CSVDSGFDEQYF.

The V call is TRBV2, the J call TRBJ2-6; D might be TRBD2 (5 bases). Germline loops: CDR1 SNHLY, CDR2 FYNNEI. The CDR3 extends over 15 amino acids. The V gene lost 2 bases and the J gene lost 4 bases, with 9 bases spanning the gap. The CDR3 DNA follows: TGTGCCAGCAGTGAATCTCCGGGAGGGGCCAACGTCCTGACTTTC. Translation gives CASSESPGGANVLTF.

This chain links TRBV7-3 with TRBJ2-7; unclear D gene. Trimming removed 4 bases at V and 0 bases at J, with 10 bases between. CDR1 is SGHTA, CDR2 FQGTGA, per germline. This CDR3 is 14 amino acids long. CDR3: CASSSHLSSYEQYF. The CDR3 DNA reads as TGTGCCAGCAGCTCCCACCTTAGCTCCTACGAGCAGTACTTC. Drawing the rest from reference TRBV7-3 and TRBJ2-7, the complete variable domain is GAGVSQTPSNKVTEKGKYVELRCDPISGHTALYWYRQSLGQGPEFLIYFQGTGAADDSGLPNDRFFAVRPEGSVSTLKIQRTERGDSAVYLCASSSHLSSYEQYFGPGTRLTVT.

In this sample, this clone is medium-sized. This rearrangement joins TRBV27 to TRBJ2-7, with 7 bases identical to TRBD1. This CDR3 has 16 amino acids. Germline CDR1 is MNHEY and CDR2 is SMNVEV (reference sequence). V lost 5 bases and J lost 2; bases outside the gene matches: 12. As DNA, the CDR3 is TGTGCCAGCAGTCCCCGGAACAGGGGAATGGCCTACGAGCAGTACTTC. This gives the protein CASSPRNRGMAYEQYF.

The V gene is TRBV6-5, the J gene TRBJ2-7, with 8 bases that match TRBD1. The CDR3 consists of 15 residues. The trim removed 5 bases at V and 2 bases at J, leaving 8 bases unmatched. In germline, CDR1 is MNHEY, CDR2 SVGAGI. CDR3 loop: CASSLHQGAAYEQYF. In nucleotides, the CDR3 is TGTGCCAGCAGTCTCCATCAGGGGGCGGCCTACGAGCAGTACTTC.

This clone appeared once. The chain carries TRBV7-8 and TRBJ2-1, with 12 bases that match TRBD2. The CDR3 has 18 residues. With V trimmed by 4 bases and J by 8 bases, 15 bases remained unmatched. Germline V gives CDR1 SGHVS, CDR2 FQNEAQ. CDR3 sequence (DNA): TGTGCCAGCAGCTCCCGGGCCGCTAGCGGGAGGGCCAGAGATGAGCAGTTCTTC. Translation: CASSSRAASGRARDEQFF.

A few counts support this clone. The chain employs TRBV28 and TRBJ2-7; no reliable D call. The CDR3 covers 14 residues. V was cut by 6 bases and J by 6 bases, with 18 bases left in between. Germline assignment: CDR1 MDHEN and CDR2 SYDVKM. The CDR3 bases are TGTGCCAGCAGCACCACCCCAGAGCTAGGCGAGCAGTACTTC. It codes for CASSTTPELGEQYF.

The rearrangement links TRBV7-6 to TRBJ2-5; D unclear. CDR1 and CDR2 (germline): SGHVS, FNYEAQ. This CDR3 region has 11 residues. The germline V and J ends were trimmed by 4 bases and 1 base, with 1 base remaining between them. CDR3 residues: CASSSQETQYF. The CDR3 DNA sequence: TGTGCCAGCAGCTCCCAAGAGACCCAGTACTTC. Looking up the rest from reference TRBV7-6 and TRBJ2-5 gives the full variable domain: GAGVSQSPRYKVTKRGQDVALRCDPISGHVSLYWYRQALGQGPEFLTYFNYEAQQDKSGLPNDRFSAERPEGSISTLTIQRTEQRDSAMYRCASSSQETQYFGPGTRLLVL.

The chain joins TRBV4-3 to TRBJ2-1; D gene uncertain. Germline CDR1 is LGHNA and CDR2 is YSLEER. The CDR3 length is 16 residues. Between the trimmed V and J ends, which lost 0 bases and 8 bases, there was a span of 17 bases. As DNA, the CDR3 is TGCGCCAGCAGCCAAGATCGGGCCTCCCCCCGGGATGAGCAGTTCTTC. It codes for CASSQDRASPRDEQFF.